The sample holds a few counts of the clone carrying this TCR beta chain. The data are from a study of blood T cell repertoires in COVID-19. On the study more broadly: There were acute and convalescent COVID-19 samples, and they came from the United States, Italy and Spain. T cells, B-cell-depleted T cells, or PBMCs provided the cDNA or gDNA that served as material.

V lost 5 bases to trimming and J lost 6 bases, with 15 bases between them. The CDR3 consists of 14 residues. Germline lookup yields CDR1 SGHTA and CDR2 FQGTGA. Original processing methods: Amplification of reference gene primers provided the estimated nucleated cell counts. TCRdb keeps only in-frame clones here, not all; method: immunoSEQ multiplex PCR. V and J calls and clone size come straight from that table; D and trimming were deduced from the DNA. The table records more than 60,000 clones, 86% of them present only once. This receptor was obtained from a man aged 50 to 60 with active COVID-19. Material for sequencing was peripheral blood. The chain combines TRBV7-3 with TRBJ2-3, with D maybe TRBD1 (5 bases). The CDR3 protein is CASSRGSKQDTQYF. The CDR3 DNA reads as TGTGCCAGCAGCAGGGGAAGTAAGCAGGATACGCAGTATTTT.